These 24 T cell receptor beta chains originate from one sample sequenced in a study of cytomegalovirus exposure and HLA in healthy donors. A multiplex PCR was run with 60 Vbeta primers and 13 Jbeta primers. Data came from immunoSEQ multiplex PCR; TCRdb stores just in-frame clones and leaves some out. The repertoire holds 80,000 to 90,000 clones, with 75% as singletons. Input material: PBMCs. The source of these receptors is a man aged 35 to 55 in good health and CMV-seronegative.

This chain uses TRBV11-2 with TRBJ1-3; D gene unclear. This CDR3 is 17 amino acids long. Germline assignment: CDR1 SGHAT and CDR2 FQNNGV. Trimming took 5 bases from V and 0 from J, leaving 17 bases between them. CDR3 coding DNA: TGTGCCAGCAGCATCCCCGGTTTGGGCCACTCTGGAAACACCATATATTTT. It translates to CASSIPGLGHSGNTIYF.

For this clone: Compared with germline, one end of the junction differs, possibly owing to a read error. The chain joins TRBV4-1 to TRBJ2-1; 8 positions agree with TRBD1. The CDR3 runs to 13 residues. Germline V gives CDR1 MGHRA, CDR2 YSYEKL. CDR3 bases: TGCGCCAGCAGCCAAGATCACTCCAGGGGGCAACTCTTC. Its translation: CASSQDHSRGQLF.

The V and J genes are TRBV6-1 and TRBJ2-7; D might be TRBD1 (5 bases). V was clipped by 0 bases and J by 4 bases, with 13 bases between them. The CDR3 extends over 15 amino acids. In germline, CDR1 is MNHNS, CDR2 SASEGT. The CDR3 loop reads CASSEAKGVGYEQYF. The CDR3 nucleotides are TGTGCCAGCAGTGAAGCAAAAGGGGTGGGATACGAGCAGTACTTC.

The rearrangement links TRBV14 to TRBJ1-5, with unresolved D. Trimming pared 2 bases from V and 2 bases from J, leaving 16 bases between. The CDR3 runs 17 residues. Germline CDR1 SGHDN, CDR2 FVKESK. In DNA, the CDR3 is TGTGCCAGCAGCCAAAGCCCGGCTGACGGGGGCAATCAGCCCCAGCATTTT. Amino acids: CASSQSPADGGNQPQHF.

V and J are TRBV30 and TRBJ1-1, with 7 positions matching TRBD1. This CDR3 has 12 residues. J lost 5 bases, V lost 4 bases, and 4 bases had no gene match. From germline, CDR1 is GTSNPN and CDR2 SVGIG (reference sequence). The CDR3, as DNA: TGTGCCTGGAAGACAGGGAATACTGAAGCTTTCTTT. This sequence encodes CAWKTGNTEAFF.

The J gene is TRBJ1-1, the V gene TRBV19; D remains unclear. The V and J ends lost 3 bases and 0 bases respectively, with 5 bases between them. CDR3 length: 13 amino acids. Per germline, CDR1 LNHDA and CDR2 SQIVND (reference sequence). The CDR3 reads CASSIRVNTEAFF. The CDR3, as DNA: TGTGCCAGTAGTATTAGAGTGAACACTGAAGCTTTCTTT.

The V call is TRBV5-1, the J call TRBJ1-2; 11 nucleotides align to TRBD1. CDR3 length equals 14 residues. From germline, CDR1 is SGHRS and CDR2 YFSETQ. Germline trimming cut 4 bases from V and 5 bases from J; bases unmatched to any gene: 4. CDR3 nucleotide sequence: TGCGCCAGCAGCCCCGGGACAGGGGGTTATGGCTACACCTTC. Amino acid sequence: CASSPGTGGYGYTF. The full variable domain, rest sourced from reference TRBV5-1 and TRBJ1-2, is KAGVTQTPRYLIKTRGQQVTLSCSPISGHRSVSWYQQTPGQGLQFLFEYFSETQRNKGNFPGRFSGRQFSNSRSEMNVSTLELGDSALYLCASSPGTGGYGYTFGSGTRLTVV.

The chain uses TRBV7-3 and TRBJ2-3; the match to TRBD2 covers 11 bases. This CDR3 region has 14 residues. J gave up 8 bases and V 2 bases, and 3 bases lay outside the gene matches. Germline CDR1 reads SGHTA; CDR2 reads FQGTGA. The CDR3 sequence: CASSLLLAGATQYF. As DNA, the CDR3 is TGTGCCAGCAGCTTATTACTAGCGGGAGCTACGCAGTATTTT.

This chain joins TRBV5-4 and TRBJ1-2; 10 bases match TRBD1. With 4 bases clipped from V and 4 bases from J, the junction kept 13 bases outside the gene matches. The CDR3 is 17 residues long. Germline V gene data show CDR1 as SGHNT and CDR2 as YYREEE (reference sequence). CDR3 region: CASSPGQGRLGTYGYTF. The CDR3 region has the DNA TGTGCCAGCAGCCCGGGACAGGGGCGCCTTGGCACCTATGGCTACACCTTC.

CDR3 amino acids: CATSTERGTEQYF. CDR3 bases: TGTGCCACCAGCACAGAACGGGGGACCGAGCAGTACTTC. The chain couples TRBV15 to TRBJ2-7, with D perhaps matching TRBD2 (6 bases). Trimming took off 4 bases at V and 6 bases at J, with 13 bases between the two ends. The CDR3 loop spans 13 amino acids. The V gene's germline CDR1 is LNHNV and CDR2 YYDKDF (reference sequence).

The V call is TRBV18, the J call TRBJ2-5; D gene unclear. The CDR3 sequence is 13 residues long. Trimming removed 5 bases at V and 0 bases at J, with 7 bases between. From germline, CDR1 is KGHSH and CDR2 LQKENI. CDR3 residues: CASSSSYQETQYF. CDR3 nucleotides: TGTGCCAGCTCATCATCATACCAAGAGACCCAGTACTTC.

Here the CDR3 reads CASRTQGNTGELFF. The CDR3 coding sequence is TGCGCCAGCAGAACCCAGGGTAACACCGGGGAGCTGTTTTTT. The chain has TRBV5-1 and TRBJ2-2; D possibly corresponds to TRBD1 (5 bases). Between the trimmed V and J ends, which lost 5 bases and 2 bases, there was a span of 10 bases. This CDR3 is 14 amino acids long. Germline V CDR1 and CDR2: SGHRS, YFSETQ.

This clone was detected ten times or more. The CDR3: CSVASTEAEAFF. CDR3 DNA sequence: TGCAGCGTTGCTTCTACCGAGGCTGAAGCTTTCTTT. The chain is built from TRBV29-1 and TRBJ1-1; D unresolved. Deletions cut 4 bases from V and 6 bases from J, with 12 bases between. This CDR3 is built from 12 residues. Germline V CDR1 and CDR2: SQVTM, ANQGSEA.

This chain connects TRBV2 to TRBJ1-1; D uncertain. Germline CDR1 reads SNHLY; CDR2 reads FYNNEI. Trimming took 3 bases from V and 1 from J, leaving 12 bases between them. This CDR3 comprises 15 residues. The CDR3 region has the DNA TGTGCCAGCAGTGATAGGAGGGCAGCGAACACTGAAGCTTTCTTT. As protein: CASSDRRAANTEAFF.

The V gene is TRBV9, the J gene TRBJ1-5; TRBD1 is a possible D gene (6 bases). Germline values: CDR1 SGDLS, CDR2 YYNGEE. The CDR3 runs 15 residues. With 0 bases removed from V and 9 bases from J, the gap between germline ends came to 16 bases. The CDR3 loop reads CASSVEGGSTGPQHF. The DNA for the CDR3 is TGTGCCAGCAGCGTAGAGGGGGGGAGTACGGGGCCCCAGCATTTT. The variable domain in full, completed from reference TRBV9 and TRBJ1-5, reads DSGVTQTPKHLITATGQRVTLRCSPRSGDLSVYWYQQSLDQGLQFLIQYYNGEERAKGNILERFSAQQFPDLHSELNLSSLELGDSALYFCASSVEGGSTGPQHFGDGTRLSIL.

The chain couples TRBV11-3 to TRBJ2-1; D possibly corresponds to TRBD1 (6 bases). Germline CDR1 and CDR2: SGHNT and YENEEA. Trimming shortened V by 5 bases and J by 8 bases, and 16 bases separated the two germline ends. There are 14 residues in the CDR3. This chain's CDR3 is CASSDRFEGDEQFF. The CDR3 DNA reads TGTGCCAGCAGCGACAGGTTCGAAGGGGATGAGCAGTTCTTC.

V is TRBV6-1 and J is TRBJ1-2; D is possibly TRBD1 (5 bases). V was trimmed by 3 bases and J by 6 bases, leaving 17 bases between them. CDR3 length equals 15 residues. Germline CDR1 is MNHNS and CDR2 is SASEGT. The CDR3 sequence: CASSDGGAGSHGYTF. CDR3 DNA sequence: TGTGCCAGCAGTGACGGCGGGGCAGGATCACATGGCTACACCTTC.

The chain uses TRBV27 and TRBJ2-3; no reliable D call. Looked up from germline, CDR1 is MNHEY and CDR2 is SMNVEV (reference sequence). This CDR3 spans 15 amino acids. V was trimmed by 2 bases and J by 0 bases, leaving 9 bases between them. In nucleotides, the CDR3 is TGTGCCAGCAGTTTAGAACTATTTAGCACAGATACGCAGTATTTT. Encoded protein: CASSLELFSTDTQYF.

The chain combines TRBV5-4 with TRBJ2-7; TRBD1 is a possible D gene (5 bases). V was trimmed by 6 bases and J by 2 bases, leaving 18 bases between them. Germline V gene sequence: CDR1 SGHNT, CDR2 YYREEE (reference sequence). The CDR3 is 15 residues long. CDR3 sequence reads: CASTSPSDITYEQYF. CDR3 DNA sequence: TGTGCCAGCACCTCACCCTCGGACATTACCTACGAGCAGTACTTC. Full variable domain (outside the CDR3, taken from reference TRBV5-4 and TRBJ2-7): ETGVTQSPTHLIKTRGQQVTLRCSSQSGHNTVSWYQQALGQGPQFIFQYYREEENGRGNFPPRFSGLQFPNYSSELNVNALELDDSALYLCASTSPSDITYEQYFGPGTRLTVT.

This clone has just one count. The chain carries TRBV28 and TRBJ2-2; 8 bases align to TRBD1. The V gene end was trimmed by 3 bases and the J gene end by 8 bases; junction bases not matched to a gene: 5. CDR1 is MDHEN and CDR2 is SYDVKM in the germline V gene. The CDR3 has 14 residues. In DNA form, the CDR3 reads TGTGCCAGCAGTTTCCAGGGGGCGTTAGGGGAGCTGTTTTTT. Protein sequence: CASSFQGALGELFF. Drawing the rest from reference TRBV28 and TRBJ2-2, the complete variable domain is DVKVTQSSRYLVKRTGEKVFLECVQDMDHENMFWYRQDPGLGLRLIYFSYDVKMKEKGDIPEGYSVSREKKERFSLILESASTNQTSMYLCASSFQGALGELFFGEGSRLTVL.

The CDR3 spells CASSQGQGLDEKLFF. CDR3 in DNA: TGTGCCAGCAGCCAAGGACAGGGTCTAGATGAAAAACTGTTTTTT. The chain has TRBV4-2 and TRBJ1-4; 7 bases agree with TRBD1. Germline lookup yields CDR1 LGHNA and CDR2 YNFKEQ. The V segment lost 1 base and the J segment 6 bases; nucleotides outside the gene matches: 5. The CDR3 sequence is 15 residues long.

The chain couples TRBV4-2 to TRBJ2-7; TRBD2 matches at 9 bases. In germline, CDR1 is LGHNA, CDR2 YNFKEQ. CDR3 length equals 15 residues. V dropped 4 bases and J dropped 3; count of bases not matched to a gene: 7. In DNA, the CDR3 is TGTGCCAGCAGCCGCCTTAGCGGGAGTCACTACGAGCAGTACTTC. It yields the protein CASSRLSGSHYEQYF.

This chain joins TRBV27 and TRBJ2-2, with 7 nucleotides matching TRBD2. This CDR3 spans 15 amino acids. The J segment lost 2 bases and the V segment lost 3 bases, leaving 3 bases of the junction unmatched. Germline V gene lookup returns CDR1 MNHEY and CDR2 SMNVEV (reference sequence). The DNA for the CDR3 is TGTGCCAGCAGTTTGGTAGCGGGTAACACCGGGGAGCTGTTTTTT. Protein product: CASSLVAGNTGELFF.

The V call is TRBV7-8, the J call TRBJ2-3; 8 bases are shared with TRBD2. The CDR3 totals 15 residues. Germline V gene lookup returns CDR1 SGHVS and CDR2 FQNEAQ. After removal of 2 bases from V and 4 bases from J, the junction contained 5 bases not matched to a gene. CDR3: CASSLIGGVADTQYF. CDR3 sequence (DNA): TGTGCCAGCAGCTTAATCGGGGGGGTGGCAGATACGCAGTATTTT.